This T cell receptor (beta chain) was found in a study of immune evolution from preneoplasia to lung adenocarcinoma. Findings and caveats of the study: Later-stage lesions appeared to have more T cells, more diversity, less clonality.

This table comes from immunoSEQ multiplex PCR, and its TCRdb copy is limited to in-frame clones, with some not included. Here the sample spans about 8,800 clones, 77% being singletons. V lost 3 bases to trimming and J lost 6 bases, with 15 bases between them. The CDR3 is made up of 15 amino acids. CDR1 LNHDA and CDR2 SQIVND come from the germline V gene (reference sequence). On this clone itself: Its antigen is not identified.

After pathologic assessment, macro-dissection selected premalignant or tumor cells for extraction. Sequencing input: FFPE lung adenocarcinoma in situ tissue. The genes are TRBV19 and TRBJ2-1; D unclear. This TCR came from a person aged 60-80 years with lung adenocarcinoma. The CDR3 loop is CASSMSRTMRNEQFF. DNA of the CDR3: TGTGCCAGTAGTATGTCTAGAACTATGCGCAATGAGCAGTTCTTC.